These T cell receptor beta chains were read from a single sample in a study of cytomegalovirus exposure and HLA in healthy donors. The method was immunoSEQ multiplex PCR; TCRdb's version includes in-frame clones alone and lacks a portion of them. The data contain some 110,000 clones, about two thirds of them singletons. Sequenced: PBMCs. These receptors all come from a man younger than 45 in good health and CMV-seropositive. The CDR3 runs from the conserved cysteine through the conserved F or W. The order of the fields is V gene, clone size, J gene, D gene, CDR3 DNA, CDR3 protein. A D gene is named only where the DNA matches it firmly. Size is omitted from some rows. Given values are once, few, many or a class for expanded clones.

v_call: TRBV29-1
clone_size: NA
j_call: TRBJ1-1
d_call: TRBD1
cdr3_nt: TGCAGCGTTGACCCGACAGGGATGAACACTGAAGCTTTCTTT
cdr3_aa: CSVDPTGMNTEAFF

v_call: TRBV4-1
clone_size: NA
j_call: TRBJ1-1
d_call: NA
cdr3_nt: TGCGCCAGCAGCCAAGAAAGGGGCAGGGAAGCTTTCTTT
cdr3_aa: CASSQERGREAFF

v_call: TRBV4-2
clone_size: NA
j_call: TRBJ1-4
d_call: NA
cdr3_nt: TGTGCCAGCAGCGAGGGCGTTTCTAATGAAAAACTGTTTTTT
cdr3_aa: CASSEGVSNEKLFF

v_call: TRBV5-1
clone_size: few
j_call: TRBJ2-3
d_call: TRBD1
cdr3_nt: TGCGCCAGCAGCTTGGGACAGGGTGCAGATACGCAGTATTTT
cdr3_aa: CASSLGQGADTQYF

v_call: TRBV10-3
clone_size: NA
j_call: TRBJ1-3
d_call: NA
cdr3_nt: TGTGCCATCAGTGAGGGGGGGGCCTCTGGAAACACCATATATTTT
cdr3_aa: CAISEGGASGNTIYF

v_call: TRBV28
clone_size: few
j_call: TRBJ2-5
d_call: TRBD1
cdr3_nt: TGTGCCAGCAGTCCCGGACAGGCCATTCAAGAGACCCAGTACTTC
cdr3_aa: CASSPGQAIQETQYF

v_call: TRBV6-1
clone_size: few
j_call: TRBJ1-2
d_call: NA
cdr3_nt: TGTGCCAGCAGTGAACGGGGTTTCTATGGCTACACCTTC
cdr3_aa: CASSERGFYGYTF

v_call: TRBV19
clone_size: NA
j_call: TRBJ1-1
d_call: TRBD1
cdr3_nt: TGTGCCAGTACAAAGGGGGCGGGCACTGAAGCTTTCTTT
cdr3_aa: CASTKGAGTEAFF

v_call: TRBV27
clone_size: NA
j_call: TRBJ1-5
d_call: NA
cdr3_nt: TGTGCCAGCAGTTCAAACCCGGGACTCGTACAGATACAGCCCCAGCATTTT
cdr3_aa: CASSSNPGLVQIQPQHF

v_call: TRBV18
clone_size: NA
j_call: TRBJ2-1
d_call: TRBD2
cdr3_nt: TGTGCCAGCTCATCGACTAGCGGGAGAGGCAATGAGCAGTTCTTC
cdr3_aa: CASSSTSGRGNEQFF

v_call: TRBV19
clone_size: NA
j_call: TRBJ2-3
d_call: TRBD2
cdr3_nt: TGTGCCAGTAGTATTCAGCGGGACACAGATACGCAGTATTTT
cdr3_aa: CASSIQRDTDTQYF

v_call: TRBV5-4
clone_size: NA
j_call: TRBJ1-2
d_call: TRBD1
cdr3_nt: TGTGCCAGCAGCTCTGGGACAGGGCCCGCTAACTATGGCTACACCTTC
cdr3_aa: CASSSGTGPANYGYTF

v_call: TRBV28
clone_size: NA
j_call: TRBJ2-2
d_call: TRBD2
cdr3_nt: TGTGCCAGCAGTTTACCGGGAGGGCCGACCGGGGAGCTGTTTTTT
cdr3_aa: CASSLPGGPTGELFF

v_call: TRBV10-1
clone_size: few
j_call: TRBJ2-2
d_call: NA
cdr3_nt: TGCGCCAGCAGTGAGTCTGCGACCATACAGGGTGGCACCGGGGAGCTGTTTTTT
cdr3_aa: CASSESATIQGGTGELFF

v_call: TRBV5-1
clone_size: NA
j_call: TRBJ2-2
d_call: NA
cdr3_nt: TGCGCCAGCAGCTTGGCCAGGGTAATTAACACCGGGGAGCTGTTTTTT
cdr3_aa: CASSLARVINTGELFF

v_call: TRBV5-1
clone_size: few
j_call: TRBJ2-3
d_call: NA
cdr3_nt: TGCGCCAGCAGTAGGGGCGTTAAGGGAGATACGCAGTATTTT
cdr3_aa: CASSRGVKGDTQYF

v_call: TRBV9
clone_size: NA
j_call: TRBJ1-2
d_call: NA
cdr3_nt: TGTGCCAGCACCTCAGCACGGGGTAACTATGGCTACACCTTC
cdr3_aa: CASTSARGNYGYTF

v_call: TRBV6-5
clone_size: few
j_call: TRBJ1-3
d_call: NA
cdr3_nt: TGTGCCAGCAGTTACTTGGTCGGTCTAAACACCATATATTTT
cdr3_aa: CASSYLVGLNTIYF

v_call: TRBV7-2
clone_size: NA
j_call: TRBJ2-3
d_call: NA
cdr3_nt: TGTGCCAGCAGCTTGGAGGCAGGCTCTAGCACAGATACGCAGTATTTT
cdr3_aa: CASSLEAGSSTDTQYF

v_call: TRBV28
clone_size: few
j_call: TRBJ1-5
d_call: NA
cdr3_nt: TGTGCCAGCAGTTTGGGGAGCCCTCAGCCCCAGCATTTT
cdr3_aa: CASSLGSPQPQHF

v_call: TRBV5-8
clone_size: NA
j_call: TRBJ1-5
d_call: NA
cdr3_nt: TGTGCCAGCAGATTATCGGCGGGACAGCCCCAGCATTTT
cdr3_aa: CASRLSAGQPQHF

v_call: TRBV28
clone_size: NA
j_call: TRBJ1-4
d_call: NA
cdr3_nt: TGTGCCAGCAGTTTGGCCTCAAATGAAAAACTGTTTTTT
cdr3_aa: CASSLASNEKLFF

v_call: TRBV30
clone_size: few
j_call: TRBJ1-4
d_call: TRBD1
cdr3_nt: TGTGCCTGGAGTACCTGGACAGGGCGTCATGAAAAACTGTTTTTT
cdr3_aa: CAWSTWTGRHEKLFF

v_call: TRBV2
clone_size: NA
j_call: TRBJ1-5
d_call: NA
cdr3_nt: TGTGCCAGCAGACGAGATAGCAATCAGCCCCAGCATTTT
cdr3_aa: CASRRDSNQPQHF

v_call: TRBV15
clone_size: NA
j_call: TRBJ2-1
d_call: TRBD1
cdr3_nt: TGTGCCACCAGCACCTTATACAGGGGTCACTCCTACAATGAGCAGTTCTTC
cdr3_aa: CATSTLYRGHSYNEQFF

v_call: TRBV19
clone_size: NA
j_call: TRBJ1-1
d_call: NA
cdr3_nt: TGTGCCAGTAGGGCGGGGGTGGGGGAAGCTTTCTTT
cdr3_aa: CASRAGVGEAFF

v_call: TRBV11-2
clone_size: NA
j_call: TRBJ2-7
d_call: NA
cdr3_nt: TGTGCCAGCAGTCTCTCGGGACGGGACATTTCCTACGAGCAGTACTTC
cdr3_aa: CASSLSGRDISYEQYF

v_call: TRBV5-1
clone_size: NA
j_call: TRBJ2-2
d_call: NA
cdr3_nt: TGCGCCAGCAGCTTGGCGCAGGGGCACGGGGCCGGGGAGCTGTTTTTT
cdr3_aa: CASSLAQGHGAGELFF

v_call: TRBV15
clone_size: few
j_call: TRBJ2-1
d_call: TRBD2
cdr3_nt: TGTGCCACCAGCAGAGACAACCTCCGACTAGCGGGTAATGAGCAGTTCTTC
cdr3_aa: CATSRDNLRLAGNEQFF

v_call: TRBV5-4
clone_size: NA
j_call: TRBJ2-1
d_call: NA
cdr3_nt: TGTGCCTCACGGTTAAGCTCCTACAATGAGCAGTTCTTC
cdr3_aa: CASRLSSYNEQFF

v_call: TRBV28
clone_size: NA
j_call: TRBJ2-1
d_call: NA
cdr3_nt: TGTGCCAGCAGTTTAAGGTGGGAGCGGGCGAATGAGCAGTTCTTC
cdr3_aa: CASSLRWERANEQFF

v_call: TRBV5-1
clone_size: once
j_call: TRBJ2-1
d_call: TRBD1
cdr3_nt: TGCGCCAGCAGCTTGGTGACAGGGGGTCGGAATGAGCAGTTCTTC
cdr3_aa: CASSLVTGGRNEQFF

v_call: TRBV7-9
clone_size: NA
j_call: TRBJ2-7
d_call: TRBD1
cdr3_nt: TGTGCCAGCAGCTCAGATCGTGGACAGGGATACGAGCAGTACTTC
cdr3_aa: CASSSDRGQGYEQYF

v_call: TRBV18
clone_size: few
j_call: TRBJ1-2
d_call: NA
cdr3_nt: TGTGCCAGCTCACTAGCTGAGGGCAACTATGGCTACACCTTC
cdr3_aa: CASSLAEGNYGYTF

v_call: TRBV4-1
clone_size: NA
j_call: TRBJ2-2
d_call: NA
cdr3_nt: TGCGCCAGCAGCCAAGAGGACAGCCGAAACACCGGGGAGCTGTTTTTT
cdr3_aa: CASSQEDSRNTGELFF

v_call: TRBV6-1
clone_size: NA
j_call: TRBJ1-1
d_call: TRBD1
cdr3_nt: TGTGCCAGCAGTTTTGACAGGGTTATGAACACTGAAGCTTTCTTT
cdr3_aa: CASSFDRVMNTEAFF

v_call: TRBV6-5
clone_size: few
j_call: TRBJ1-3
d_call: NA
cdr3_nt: TGTGCCAGCAGAGGACAGCACCCTGGAAACACCATATATTTT
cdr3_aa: CASRGQHPGNTIYF

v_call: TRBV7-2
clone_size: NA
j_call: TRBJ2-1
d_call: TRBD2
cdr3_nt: TGTGCCAGCAGCTTGTTAGCGGGAGTAGGTAATGAGCAGTTCTTC
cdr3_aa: CASSLLAGVGNEQFF

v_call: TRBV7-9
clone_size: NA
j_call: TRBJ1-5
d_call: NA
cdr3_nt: TGTGCCAGCAGCATAGCAGGGGATCAGCCCCAGCATTTT
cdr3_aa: CASSIAGDQPQHF

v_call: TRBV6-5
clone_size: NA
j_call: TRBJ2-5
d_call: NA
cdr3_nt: TGTGCCAGCAGTTACCACCGGGACACATTGGAAGAGACCCAGTACTTC
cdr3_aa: CASSYHRDTLEETQYF

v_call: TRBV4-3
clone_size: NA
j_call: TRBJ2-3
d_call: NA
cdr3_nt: TGCGCCAGCAGCCAGGGTCCGGAGAATCAAAAGTATTTT
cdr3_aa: CASSQGPENQKYF

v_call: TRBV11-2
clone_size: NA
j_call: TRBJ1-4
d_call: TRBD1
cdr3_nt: TGTGCCAGCAGCTTAGGGACAGGGGCTAATGAAAAACTGTTTTTT
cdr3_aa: CASSLGTGANEKLFF

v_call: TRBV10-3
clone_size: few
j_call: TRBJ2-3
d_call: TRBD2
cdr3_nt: TGTGCCATCAGTTCTGAGTCTAGCGGGAGCACAGATACGCAGTATTTT
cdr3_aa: CAISSESSGSTDTQYF

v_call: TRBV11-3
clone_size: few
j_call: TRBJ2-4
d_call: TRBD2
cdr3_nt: TGTGCCAGCAGCTTAGAGTCACTAGCGGGAACTAAAAACATTCAGTACTTC
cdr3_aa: CASSLESLAGTKNIQYF

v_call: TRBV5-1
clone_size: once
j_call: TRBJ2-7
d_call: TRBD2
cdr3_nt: TGCGCCAGCAGCTTGGAAGCGGGGGGTTCCTACGAGCAGTACTTC
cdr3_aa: CASSLEAGGSYEQYF

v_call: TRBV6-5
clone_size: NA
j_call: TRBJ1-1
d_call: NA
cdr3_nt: TGTGCCAGCAGTTCAATGCTAGTGAACACTGAAGCTTTCTTT
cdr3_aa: CASSSMLVNTEAFF

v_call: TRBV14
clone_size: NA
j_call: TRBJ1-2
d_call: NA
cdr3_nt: TGTGCCAGCAGCCAAGGCCAGATCTATGGCTACACCTTC
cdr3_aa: CASSQGQIYGYTF

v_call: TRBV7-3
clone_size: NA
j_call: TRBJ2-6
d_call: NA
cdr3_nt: TGTGCCAGCAGCCCCACCAAATCGGGACTCGCCTCTGGGGCCAACGTCCTGACTTTC
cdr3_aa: CASSPTKSGLASGANVLTF

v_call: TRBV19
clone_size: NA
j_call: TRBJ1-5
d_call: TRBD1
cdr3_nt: TGTGCCAGTAGTCCTACAGGGGCCTATCAGCCCCAGCATTTT
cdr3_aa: CASSPTGAYQPQHF

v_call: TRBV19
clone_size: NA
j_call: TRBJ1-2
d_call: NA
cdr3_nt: TGTGCCAGTACCCCAACTGGGCCCGCTGGCTACACCTTC
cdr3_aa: CASTPTGPAGYTF

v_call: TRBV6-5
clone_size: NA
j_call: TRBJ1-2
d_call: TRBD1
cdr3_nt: TGTGCCAGCACCCCCGACAGGGTGGGCTATGGCTACACCTTC
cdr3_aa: CASTPDRVGYGYTF

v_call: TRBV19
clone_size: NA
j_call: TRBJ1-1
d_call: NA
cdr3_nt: TGTGCCAGTAGTATTAGGGGGAACACTGAAGCTTTCTTT
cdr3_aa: CASSIRGNTEAFF

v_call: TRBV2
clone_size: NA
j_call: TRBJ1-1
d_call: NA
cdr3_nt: TGTGCCAGCAGTCTTTACTCAGGGCCGAACACTGAAGCTTTCTTT
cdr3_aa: CASSLYSGPNTEAFF

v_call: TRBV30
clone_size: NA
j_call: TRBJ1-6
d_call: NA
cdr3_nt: TGTGCCTGGAGTGTACAGGTGACCCTTAATTCACCCCTCCACTTT
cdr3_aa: CAWSVQVTLNSPLHF

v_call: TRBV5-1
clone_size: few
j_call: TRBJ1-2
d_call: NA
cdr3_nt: TGCGCCAGCAGCAACAGATTGGGAGAGAGCTACACCTTC
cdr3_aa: CASSNRLGESYTF

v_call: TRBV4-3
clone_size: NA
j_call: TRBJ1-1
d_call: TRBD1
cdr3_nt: TGCGCCAGCAGCCAATCACTCGGGACAGTCGGGTCGGCTTTCTTT
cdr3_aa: CASSQSLGTVGSAFF

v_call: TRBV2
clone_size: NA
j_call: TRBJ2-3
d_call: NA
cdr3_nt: TGTGCCAGCGAGGAAACGCCTAGAGGGCGGACAGATACGCAGTATTTT
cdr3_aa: CASEETPRGRTDTQYF

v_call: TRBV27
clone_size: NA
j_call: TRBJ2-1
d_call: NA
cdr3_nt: TGTGCCAGCAGTTTAACGACAGGGTCAGGAGGGGAGCAGTTCTTC
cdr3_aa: CASSLTTGSGGEQFF

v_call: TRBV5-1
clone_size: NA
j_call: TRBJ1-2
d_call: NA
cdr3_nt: TGCGCCAGCAGCGGGGGGGGCTATGGCTACACCTTC
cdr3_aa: CASSGGGYGYTF